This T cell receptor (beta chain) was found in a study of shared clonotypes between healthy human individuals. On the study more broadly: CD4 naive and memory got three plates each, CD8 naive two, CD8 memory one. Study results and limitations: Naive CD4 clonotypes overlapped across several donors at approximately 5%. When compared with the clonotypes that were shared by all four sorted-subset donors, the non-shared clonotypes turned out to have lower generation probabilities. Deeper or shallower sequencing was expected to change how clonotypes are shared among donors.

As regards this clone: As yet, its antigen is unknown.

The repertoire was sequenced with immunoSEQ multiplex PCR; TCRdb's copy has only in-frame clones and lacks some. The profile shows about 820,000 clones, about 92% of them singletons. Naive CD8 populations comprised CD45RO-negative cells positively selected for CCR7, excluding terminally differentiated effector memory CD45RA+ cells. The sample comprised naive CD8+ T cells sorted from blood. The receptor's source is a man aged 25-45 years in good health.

The CDR3 bases are TGTGCCAGCAGTTTGGCTAGCGGGGCCTACAATGAGCAGTTCTTC. It is translated as CASSLASGAYNEQFF. The chain joins TRBV27 to TRBJ2-1; 9 bases are a match to TRBD2. The CDR3 contains 15 residues. CDR1 is MNHEY, CDR2 SMNVEV, per germline (reference sequence). V lost 3 bases and J lost 2; bases outside the gene matches: 2.